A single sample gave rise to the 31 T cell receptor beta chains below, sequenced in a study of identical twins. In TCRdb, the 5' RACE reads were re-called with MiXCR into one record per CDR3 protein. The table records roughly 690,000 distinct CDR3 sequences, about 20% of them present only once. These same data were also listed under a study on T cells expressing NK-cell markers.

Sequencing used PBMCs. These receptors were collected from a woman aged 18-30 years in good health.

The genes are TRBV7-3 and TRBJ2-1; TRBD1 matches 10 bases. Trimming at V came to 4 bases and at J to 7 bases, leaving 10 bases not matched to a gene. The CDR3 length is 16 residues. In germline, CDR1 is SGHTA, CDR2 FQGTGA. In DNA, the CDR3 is TGTGCCAGCAGCTCAGGACAGGGGGTCCCGAGAAATGAGCAGTTCTTC. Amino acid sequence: CASSSGQGVPRNEQFF.

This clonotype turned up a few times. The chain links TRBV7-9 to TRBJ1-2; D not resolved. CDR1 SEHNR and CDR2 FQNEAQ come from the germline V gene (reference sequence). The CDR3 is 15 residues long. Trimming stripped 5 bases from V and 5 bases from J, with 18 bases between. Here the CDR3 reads CASSTAFRASYGYTF. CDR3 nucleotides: TGTGCCAGCAGCACCGCTTTCCGGGCCTCATATGGCTACACCTTC.

DNA for the CDR3: TGCAGTGCGGTCGCAGATTCCTACAATGAGCAGTTCTTC. Residues: CSAVADSYNEQFF. The rearrangement uses TRBV20-1 and TRBJ2-1; D unclear. The CDR3 is 13 amino acids. V gave up 6 bases and J gave up 1 base, with 10 bases separating them. The germline V gene has CDR1 DFQATT and CDR2 SNEGSKA (reference sequence).

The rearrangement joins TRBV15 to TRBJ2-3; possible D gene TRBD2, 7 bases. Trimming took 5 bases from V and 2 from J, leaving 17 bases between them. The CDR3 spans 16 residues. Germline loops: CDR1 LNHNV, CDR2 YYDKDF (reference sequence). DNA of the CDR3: TGTGCCACCAGCCTAAAAGTAGGGGGGGTCACAGATACGCAGTATTTT. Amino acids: CATSLKVGGVTDTQYF.

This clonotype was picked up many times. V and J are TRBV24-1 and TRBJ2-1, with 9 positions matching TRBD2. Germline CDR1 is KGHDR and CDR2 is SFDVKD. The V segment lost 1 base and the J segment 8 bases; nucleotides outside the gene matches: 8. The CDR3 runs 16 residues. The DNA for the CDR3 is TGTGCCACCAGTGATTTAGGGACTAGCCGCCGGGATGAGCAGTTCTTC. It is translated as CATSDLGTSRRDEQFF.

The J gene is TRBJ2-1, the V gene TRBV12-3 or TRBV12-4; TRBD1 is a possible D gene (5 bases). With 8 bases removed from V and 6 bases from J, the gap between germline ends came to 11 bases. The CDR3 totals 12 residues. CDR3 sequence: CASDRRRNEQFF. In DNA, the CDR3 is TGTGCCAGCGACAGACGTCGCAATGAGCAGTTCTTC.

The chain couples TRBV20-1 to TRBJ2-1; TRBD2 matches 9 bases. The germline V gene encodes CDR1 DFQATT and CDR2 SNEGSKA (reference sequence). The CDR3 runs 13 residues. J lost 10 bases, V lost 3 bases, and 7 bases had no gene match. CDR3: CSARWSGGPEQFF. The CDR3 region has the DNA TGCAGTGCTAGGTGGAGCGGGGGGCCCGAGCAGTTCTTC.

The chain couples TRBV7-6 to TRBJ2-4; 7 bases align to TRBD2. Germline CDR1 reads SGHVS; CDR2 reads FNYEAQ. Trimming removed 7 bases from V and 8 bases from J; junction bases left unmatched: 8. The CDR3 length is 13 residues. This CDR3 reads CASTRGEGYIQYF. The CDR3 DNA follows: TGTGCCAGCACCCGGGGGGAGGGGTACATTCAGTACTTC.

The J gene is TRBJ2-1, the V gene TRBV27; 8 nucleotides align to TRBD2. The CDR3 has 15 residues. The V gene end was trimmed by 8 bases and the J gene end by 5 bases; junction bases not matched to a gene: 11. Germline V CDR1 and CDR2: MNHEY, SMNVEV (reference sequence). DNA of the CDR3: TGTGCCAGCGGCTTAGCGGGACGAGTCAACAATGAGCAGTTCTTC. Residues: CASGLAGRVNNEQFF.

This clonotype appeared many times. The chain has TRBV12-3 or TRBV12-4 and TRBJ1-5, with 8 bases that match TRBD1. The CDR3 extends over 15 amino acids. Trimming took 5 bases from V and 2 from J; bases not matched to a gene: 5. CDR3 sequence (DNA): TGTGCCAGCAGTCCAGGACAGGGACGCAATCAGCCCCAGCATTTT. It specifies CASSPGQGRNQPQHF.

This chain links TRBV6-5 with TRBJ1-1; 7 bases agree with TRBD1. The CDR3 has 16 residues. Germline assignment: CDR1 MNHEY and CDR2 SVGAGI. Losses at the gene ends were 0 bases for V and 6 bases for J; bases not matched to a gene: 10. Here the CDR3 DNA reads TGTGCCAGCAGTTACTCTATACAGGGGCGGAGCGCTGAAGCTTTCTTT. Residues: CASSYSIQGRSAEAFF.

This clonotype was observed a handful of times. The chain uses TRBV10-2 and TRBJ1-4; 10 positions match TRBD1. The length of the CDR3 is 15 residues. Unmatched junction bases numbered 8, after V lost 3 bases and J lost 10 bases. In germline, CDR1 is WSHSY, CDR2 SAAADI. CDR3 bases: TGCGCCAGCAGTGACAGACAGGGGGCTTATGGAAAACTGTTTTTT. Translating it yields CASSDRQGAYGKLFF.

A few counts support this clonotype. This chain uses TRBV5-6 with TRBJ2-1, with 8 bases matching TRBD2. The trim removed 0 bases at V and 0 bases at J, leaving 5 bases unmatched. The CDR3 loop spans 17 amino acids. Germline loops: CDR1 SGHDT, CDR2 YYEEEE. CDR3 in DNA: TGTGCCAGCAGCTTGGTGGCGGGGGGCCTCTCCTACAATGAGCAGTTCTTC. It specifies CASSLVAGGLSYNEQFF.

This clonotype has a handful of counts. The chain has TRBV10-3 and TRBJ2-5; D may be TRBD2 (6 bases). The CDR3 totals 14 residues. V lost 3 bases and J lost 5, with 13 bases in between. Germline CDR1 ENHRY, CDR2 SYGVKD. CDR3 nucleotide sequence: TGTGCCATCAGTGACAGGGAGGCTTGGGAGACCCAGTACTTC. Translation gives CAISDREAWETQYF.

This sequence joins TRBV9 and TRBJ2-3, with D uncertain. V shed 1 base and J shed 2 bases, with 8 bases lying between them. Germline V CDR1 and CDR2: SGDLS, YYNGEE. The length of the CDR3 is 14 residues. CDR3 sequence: CASSVTTITDTQYF. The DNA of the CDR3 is TGTGCCAGCAGCGTAACTACTATCACAGATACGCAGTATTTT.

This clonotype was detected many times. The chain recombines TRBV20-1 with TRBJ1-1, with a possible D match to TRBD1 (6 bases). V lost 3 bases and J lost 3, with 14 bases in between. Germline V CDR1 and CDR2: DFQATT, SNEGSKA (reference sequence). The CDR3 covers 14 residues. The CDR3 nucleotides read TGCAGTGCTAGCTCCTTAGGGGGGCACACTGAAGCTTTCTTT. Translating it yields CSASSLGGHTEAFF.

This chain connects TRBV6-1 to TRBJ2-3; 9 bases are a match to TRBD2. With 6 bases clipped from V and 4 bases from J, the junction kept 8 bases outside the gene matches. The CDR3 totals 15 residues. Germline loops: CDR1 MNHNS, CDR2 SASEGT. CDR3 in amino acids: CASRTGTSFSDTQYF. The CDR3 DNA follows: TGTGCCAGCAGAACCGGGACTAGCTTCTCAGATACGCAGTATTTT.

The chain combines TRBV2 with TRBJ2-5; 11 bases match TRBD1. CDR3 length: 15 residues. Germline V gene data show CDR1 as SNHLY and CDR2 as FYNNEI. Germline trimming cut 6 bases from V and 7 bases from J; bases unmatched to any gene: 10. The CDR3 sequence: CASRSRTGGKRTQYF. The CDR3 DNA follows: TGTGCCAGCAGGTCAAGGACAGGGGGCAAGAGGACCCAGTACTTC.

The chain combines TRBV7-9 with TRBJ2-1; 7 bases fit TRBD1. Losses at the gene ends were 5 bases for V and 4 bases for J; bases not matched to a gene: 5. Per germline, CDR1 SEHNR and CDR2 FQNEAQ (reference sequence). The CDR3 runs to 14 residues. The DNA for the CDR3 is TGTGCCAGCAGCCCGGGGACAGATTACAATGAGCAGTTCTTC. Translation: CASSPGTDYNEQFF.

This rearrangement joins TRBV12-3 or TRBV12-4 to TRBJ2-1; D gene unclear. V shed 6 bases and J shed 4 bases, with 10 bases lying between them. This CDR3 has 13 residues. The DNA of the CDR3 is TGTGCCAGCAGCCCAACTCCTTACAATGAGCAGTTCTTC. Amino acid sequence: CASSPTPYNEQFF.

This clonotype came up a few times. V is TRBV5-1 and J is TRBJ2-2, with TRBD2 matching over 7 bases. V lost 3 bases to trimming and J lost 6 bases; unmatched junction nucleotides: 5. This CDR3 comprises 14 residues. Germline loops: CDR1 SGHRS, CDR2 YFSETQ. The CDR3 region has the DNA TGCGCCAGCAGCTGGGCGGGAGCCGCCGGGGAGCTGTTTTTT. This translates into CASSWAGAAGELFF.

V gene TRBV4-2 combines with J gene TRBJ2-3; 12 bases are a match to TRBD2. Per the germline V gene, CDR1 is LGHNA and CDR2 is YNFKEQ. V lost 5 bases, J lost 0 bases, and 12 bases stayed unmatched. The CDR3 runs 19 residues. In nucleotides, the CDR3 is TGTGCCAGCAGCACGTCTTCTAGCGGGGGGGCTTTCAGCACAGATACGCAGTATTTT. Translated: CASSTSSSGGAFSTDTQYF.

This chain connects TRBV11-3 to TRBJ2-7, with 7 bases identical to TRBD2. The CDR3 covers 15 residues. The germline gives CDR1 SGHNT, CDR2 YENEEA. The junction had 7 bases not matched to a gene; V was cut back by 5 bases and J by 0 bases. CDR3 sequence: CASSQGLTFSYEQYF. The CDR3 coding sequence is TGTGCCAGCAGCCAGGGACTAACTTTCTCCTACGAGCAGTACTTC.

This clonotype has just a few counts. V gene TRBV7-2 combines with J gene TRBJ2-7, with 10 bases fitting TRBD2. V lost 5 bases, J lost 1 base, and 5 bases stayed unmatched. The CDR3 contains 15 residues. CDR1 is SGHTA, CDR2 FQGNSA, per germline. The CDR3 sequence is CASSREAGGSYEQYF. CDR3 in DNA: TGTGCCAGCAGCCGTGAAGCGGGAGGGTCCTACGAGCAGTACTTC.

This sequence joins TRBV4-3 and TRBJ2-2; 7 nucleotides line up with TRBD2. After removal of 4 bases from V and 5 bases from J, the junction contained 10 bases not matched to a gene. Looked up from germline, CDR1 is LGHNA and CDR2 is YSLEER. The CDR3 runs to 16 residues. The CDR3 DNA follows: TGCGCCAGCAGCCGTTACAGCGGGGAGAGGACCGGGGAGCTGTTTTTT. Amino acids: CASSRYSGERTGELFF.

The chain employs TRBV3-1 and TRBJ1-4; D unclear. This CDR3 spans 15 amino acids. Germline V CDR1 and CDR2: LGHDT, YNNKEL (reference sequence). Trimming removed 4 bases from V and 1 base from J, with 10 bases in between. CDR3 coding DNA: TGTGCCAGCAGCCTCGGACCGCAAACTAATGAAAAACTGTTTTTT. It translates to CASSLGPQTNEKLFF. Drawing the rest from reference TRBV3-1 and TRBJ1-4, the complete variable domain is DTAVSQTPKYLVTQMGNDKSIKCEQNLGHDTMYWYKQDSKKFLKIMFSYNNKELIINETVPNRFSPKSPDKAHLNLHINSLELGDSAVYFCASSLGPQTNEKLFFGSGTQLSVL.

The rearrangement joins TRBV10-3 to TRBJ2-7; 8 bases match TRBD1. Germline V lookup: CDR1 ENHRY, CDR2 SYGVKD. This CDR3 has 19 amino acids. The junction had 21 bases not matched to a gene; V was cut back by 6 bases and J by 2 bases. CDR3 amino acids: CAISLRDRFIEGRTYEQYF. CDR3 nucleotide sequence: TGTGCCATCAGCCTCCGGGACAGGTTTATAGAGGGCCGTACCTACGAGCAGTACTTC.

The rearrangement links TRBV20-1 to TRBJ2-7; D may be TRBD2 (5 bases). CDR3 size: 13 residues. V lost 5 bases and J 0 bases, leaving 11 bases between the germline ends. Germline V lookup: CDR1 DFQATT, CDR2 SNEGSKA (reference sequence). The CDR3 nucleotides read TGCAGTGCTCGGAGGCAGGTCTCCTACGAGCAGTACTTC. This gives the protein CSARRQVSYEQYF.

DNA for the CDR3: TGTGCCAGCAGCTTGGAGGGCCGGGACGGGTCCTACGAGCAGTACTTC. Protein product: CASSLEGRDGSYEQYF. The chain is built from TRBV5-5 and TRBJ2-7, with D possibly being TRBD1 or TRBD2 (5 bases each). CDR3 length: 16 residues. Germline values: CDR1 SGHKS, CDR2 YYEKEE (reference sequence). V was cut by 0 bases and J by 1 base, with 14 bases left in between.

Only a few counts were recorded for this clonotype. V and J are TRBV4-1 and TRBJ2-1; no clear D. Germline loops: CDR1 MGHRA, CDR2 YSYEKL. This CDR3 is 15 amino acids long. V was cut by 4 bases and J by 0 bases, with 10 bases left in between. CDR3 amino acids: CASSPRDFSYNEQFF. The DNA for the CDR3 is TGCGCCAGCAGCCCCCGAGACTTCTCCTACAATGAGCAGTTCTTC.

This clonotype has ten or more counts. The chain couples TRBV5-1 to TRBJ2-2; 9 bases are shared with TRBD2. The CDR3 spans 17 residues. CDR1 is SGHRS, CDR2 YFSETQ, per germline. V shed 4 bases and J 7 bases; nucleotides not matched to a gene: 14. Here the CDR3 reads CASSGRRLAARVGELFF. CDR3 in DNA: TGCGCCAGCAGCGGGAGAAGACTAGCGGCCCGGGTCGGGGAGCTGTTTTTT.